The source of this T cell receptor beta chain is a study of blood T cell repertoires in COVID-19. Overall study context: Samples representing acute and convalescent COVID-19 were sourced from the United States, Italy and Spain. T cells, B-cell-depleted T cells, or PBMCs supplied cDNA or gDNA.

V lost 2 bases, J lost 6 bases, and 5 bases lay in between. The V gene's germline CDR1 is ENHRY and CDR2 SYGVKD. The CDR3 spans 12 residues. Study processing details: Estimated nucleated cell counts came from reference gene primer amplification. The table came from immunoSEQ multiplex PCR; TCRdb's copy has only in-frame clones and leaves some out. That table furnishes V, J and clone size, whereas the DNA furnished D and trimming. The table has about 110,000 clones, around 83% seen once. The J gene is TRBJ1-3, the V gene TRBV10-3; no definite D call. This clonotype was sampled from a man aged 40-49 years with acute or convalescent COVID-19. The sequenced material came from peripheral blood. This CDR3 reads CAISEGENTIYF. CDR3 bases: TGTGCCATCAGTGAGGGAGAAAACACCATATATTTT.